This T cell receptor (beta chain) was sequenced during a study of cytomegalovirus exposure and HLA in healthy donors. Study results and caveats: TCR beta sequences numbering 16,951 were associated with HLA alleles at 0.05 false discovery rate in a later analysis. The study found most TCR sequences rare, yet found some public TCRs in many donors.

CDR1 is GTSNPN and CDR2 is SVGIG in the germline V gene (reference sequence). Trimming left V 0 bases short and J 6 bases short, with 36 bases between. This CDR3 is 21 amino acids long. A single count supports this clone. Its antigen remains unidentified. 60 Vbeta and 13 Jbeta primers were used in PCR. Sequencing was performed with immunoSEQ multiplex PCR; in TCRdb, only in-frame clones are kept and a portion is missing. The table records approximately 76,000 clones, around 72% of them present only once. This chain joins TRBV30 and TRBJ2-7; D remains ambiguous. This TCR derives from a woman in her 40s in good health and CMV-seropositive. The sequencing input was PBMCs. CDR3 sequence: CAWSVTGFMLHPPKVYFEQYF. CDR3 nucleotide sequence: TGTGCCTGGAGTGTAACCGGGTTCATGCTACACCCGCCAAAGGTGTACTTCGAGCAGTACTTC.